Listed below are T cell receptor beta chains from one sample, sequenced in a study of OX40 agonist ivuxolimab in advanced cancers. The repertoire was sequenced with immunoSEQ multiplex PCR; TCRdb's copy has only in-frame clones and lacks some. The sample contains about 68,000 clones, about 79% of which appear only once. This specimen was CD4+ or CD8+ T cells sorted from blood, taken in a trial of the OX40 agonist ivuxolimab. These receptor sequences come from an adult with an advanced solid tumor such as melanoma, head and neck, liver or kidney cancer. Each CDR3 is given with its conserved first and last residue. The D gene is left open where the match is weak. Rows may omit the clone size; those that give it use once, few, many or a size class.

>TRBV6-6|NA|TRBJ2-5|NA
TGTGCCAGCAGTTACTCGTGGCGGGAGACCCAGTACTTC
CASSYSWRETQYF
>TRBV5-5|NA|TRBJ1-5|NA
TGTGCCAGCAGCTTGGAACTCTTCAATCAGCCCCAGCATTTT
CASSLELFNQPQHF
>TRBV5-1|NA|TRBJ2-5|NA
TGCGCCAGTGGCAGGGGGGAAGAGACCCAGTACTTC
CASGRGEETQYF
>TRBV5-1|TRBD1|TRBJ2-2|NA
TGCGCCAGCAGGACAGGGGGCCGAACCGGGGAGCTGTTTTTT
CASRTGGRTGELFF
>TRBV2|TRBD2|TRBJ2-1|NA
TGTGCCAGCACTGTAGGGACTAGCGGGGCCGAGCAGTTCTTC
CASTVGTSGAEQFF
>TRBV5-6|NA|TRBJ2-5|NA
TGTGCCAGCAGCCACAGGGAGTCCGAGACCCAGTACTTC
CASSHRESETQYF
>TRBV11-2|NA|TRBJ2-2|NA
TGTGCCAGCAGCCCCTTCGGCGAGGGAACCGGGGAGCTGTTTTTT
CASSPFGEGTGELFF
>TRBV11-2|NA|TRBJ2-4|once
TGTGCCAGCAGCTTAGGGGAGACGTCGAGGGACATTCAGTACTTC
CASSLGETSRDIQYF
>TRBV28|TRBD2|TRBJ2-7|NA
TGTGCCAGCAGTTTTAGCGGGATGGGCTCCTACGAGCAGTACTTC
CASSFSGMGSYEQYF
>TRBV30|NA|TRBJ1-2|NA
TGTGCCTGGAGTGTGAGCCAAGCTCACACCTTC
CAWSVSQAHTF
>TRBV5-1|NA|TRBJ2-2|NA
TGCGCCAGCAGCTTGAACAGGGTAGCCGGGGAGCTGTTTTTT
CASSLNRVAGELFF
>TRBV4-3|NA|TRBJ2-2|NA
TGCGCCAGCAGCCAAGATGCCCAACCTGGGGGTCGGGAGCTGTTTTTT
CASSQDAQPGGRELFF
>TRBV11-2|TRBD2|TRBJ2-1|NA
TGTGCCAGCAGCTTCGGGGGGGAAAACTACAATGAGCAGTTCTTC
CASSFGGENYNEQFF
>TRBV19|NA|TRBJ1-1|medium-sized
TGTGCCAGTAGTATGCGACGGGGAGAAGCTTTCTTT
CASSMRRGEAFF
>TRBV6-6|NA|TRBJ2-3|NA
TGTGCCAGCAGTTTTCCCCGAGCGGCAGGCACAGATACGCAGTATTTT
CASSFPRAAGTDTQYF
>TRBV1|NA|TRBJ2-2|NA
TGCACCAGCAGCCAAGAGTCCCCGGGCGGGGAGCTGTTTTTT
CTSSQESPGGELFF
>TRBV6-6|TRBD1|TRBJ2-4|NA
TGTGCCAGCAGTGGGGGACAGGGAGGAGAAAACATTCAGTACTTC
CASSGGQGGENIQYF
>TRBV5-1|NA|TRBJ2-5|NA
TGCGCCAGCAGCTTGGGGGGAGGCCAAGAGACCCAGTACTTC
CASSLGGGQETQYF
>TRBV7-9|TRBD2|TRBJ2-1|NA
TGTGCCAGCACCTTGAAAGCGAGGGTAGCGGGGTCCTACAATGAGCAGTTCTTC
CASTLKARVAGSYNEQFF
>TRBV9|NA|TRBJ2-1|NA
TGTGCCAGCAGCGTAGAGGTCTCCTACAATGAGCAGTTCTTC
CASSVEVSYNEQFF
>TRBV9|TRBD1|TRBJ1-2|NA
TGTGCCAGCAACCTACAGGGGCCCTATGGCTACACCTTC
CASNLQGPYGYTF
>TRBV28|TRBD2|TRBJ2-1|NA
TGTGCCAGCAGCCGTCTAGCGGGAGGGCGTTTCTGGAATGAGCAGTTCTTC
CASSRLAGGRFWNEQFF
>TRBV6-5|TRBD1|TRBJ1-2|NA
TGTGCCAGCAGGGACAGGACGGTGAACTATGGCTACACCTTC
CASRDRTVNYGYTF
>TRBV7-7|TRBD2|TRBJ2-5|once
TGTGCCAGCAGCCCGGGGCTAGCGGGAGTCGAGACCCAGTACTTC
CASSPGLAGVETQYF
>TRBV19|TRBD1|TRBJ2-5|NA
TGTGCCAGTAGTATAGGTACAGGGGCCTCTCAGGCCCAGTACTTC
CASSIGTGASQAQYF
>TRBV11-2|NA|TRBJ2-1|NA
TGTGCCAGCAGCTTAGAGGGGTTTTCCTACAATGAGCAGTTCTTC
CASSLEGFSYNEQFF
>TRBV10-2|NA|TRBJ2-5|NA
TGCGCCAGCTTGGAGGGAGAAGAGACCCAGTACTTC
CASLEGEETQYF
>TRBV11-3|NA|TRBJ2-7|NA
TGTGCCAGCAGCTTAATAGAAAGCCGTTACTACGAGCAGTACTTC
CASSLIESRYYEQYF
>TRBV2|NA|TRBJ2-7|NA
TGTGCCAGCAGTGAACGTGGGATCCCCTACGAGCAGTACTTC
CASSERGIPYEQYF
>TRBV20-1|NA|TRBJ1-2|NA
TGCAGTGCTAGCTCGGGCCCCTACACCTTC
CSASSGPYTF
>TRBV12-2|NA|TRBJ2-7|NA
TGTGCAAGTCGCCTCGGTGACAGATCCTCCTACGAGCAGTACTTC
CASRLGDRSSYEQYF
>TRBV5-8|NA|TRBJ2-5|NA
TGTGCCAGCAGCCCTAGGACAGTAAAGGAGACCCAGTACTTC
CASSPRTVKETQYF
>TRBV18|TRBD1|TRBJ2-1|NA
TGTGCCAGCTCACCATCAGGGGGCGGAGAGCAGTTCTTC
CASSPSGGGEQFF
>TRBV2|TRBD2|TRBJ2-1|NA
TGTGCCAGCAGTGGACTAGCGGGAGTAAATGAGCAGTTCTTC
CASSGLAGVNEQFF
>TRBV9|NA|TRBJ1-4|NA
TGTGCCAGCAGCAGAGGGGAGACATTGGATGAAAAACTGTTTTTT
CASSRGETLDEKLFF
>TRBV15|NA|TRBJ2-1|NA
TGTGCCACCGGAGGAAGTTACAATGAGCAGTTCTTC
CATGGSYNEQFF
>TRBV6-5|NA|TRBJ2-7|NA
TGTGCCACCCTCGTCCCGCCAACCTACGAGCAGTACTTC
CATLVPPTYEQYF
>TRBV6-1|TRBD2|TRBJ2-3|NA
TGTGCCAGCGGGACTAGCGGCACAGATACGCAGTATTTT
CASGTSGTDTQYF
>TRBV15|NA|TRBJ2-5|NA
TGTGCCACCCGAGGGACCGCTCAAGAGACCCAGTACTTC
CATRGTAQETQYF
>TRBV6-5|NA|TRBJ1-4|few
TGTGCCAGCAGGACAGCTGAAAAACTGTTTTTT
CASRTAEKLFF
>TRBV27|NA|TRBJ2-2|once
TGTGCCAGCAGTTTACGCCCCGATACTTCTACCGGGGAGCTGTTTTTT
CASSLRPDTSTGELFF
>TRBV29-1|NA|TRBJ2-3|NA
TGCAGCGTTGGACGGCCATCCACAGATACGCAGTATTTT
CSVGRPSTDTQYF
>TRBV27|TRBD1|TRBJ2-7|NA
TGTGCCAGCAGGCTCGAGGCAGGGGGTAACCACGAGCAGTACTTC
CASRLEAGGNHEQYF
>TRBV5-4|TRBD1|TRBJ2-2|few
TGTGCCAGCAGCCCCCAGACAGGGTTCGCCGGGGAGCTGTTTTTT
CASSPQTGFAGELFF
>TRBV2|NA|TRBJ2-2|NA
TGTGCCAGCAGTTCTGTACCCGGGACTGCCCACGGGGAGCTGTTTTTT
CASSSVPGTAHGELFF
>TRBV28|TRBD1|TRBJ2-7|NA
TGTGCCAGCACCTCTTACGGGACAGGGGACGAGCAGTACTTC
CASTSYGTGDEQYF
>TRBV19|TRBD2|TRBJ2-7|NA
TGTGCCAGTAGTATGTCACTAGCGGAGCCCTACGAGCAGTACTTC
CASSMSLAEPYEQYF
>TRBV6-5|TRBD2|TRBJ2-1|NA
TGTGCCAGCAGGAAGACTAGCGGGAGGACCAATGAGCAGTTCTTC
CASRKTSGRTNEQFF
>TRBV7-2|NA|TRBJ1-1|NA
TGTGCCAGCAGCTTAGAAGACAGGGAAGCTTTCTTT
CASSLEDREAFF
>TRBV10-3|NA|TRBJ2-5|NA
TGTGCCATCAGTGAAAGTGGGAAGGGAGAGACCCAGTACTTC
CAISESGKGETQYF
>TRBV4-1|NA|TRBJ1-6|NA
TGCGCCAGCAGCCCCGGGCCTCCCCGGGGCTATAATTCACCCCTCCACTTT
CASSPGPPRGYNSPLHF
>TRBV28|NA|TRBJ1-2|NA
TGTGCCAGCAGTTTGCCGGGGCGGATATATGGCTACACCTTC
CASSLPGRIYGYTF
>TRBV7-9|NA|TRBJ1-1|NA
TGTGCCAGCAGAAAACCCGGACAGTCAAACACTGAAGCTTTCTTT
CASRKPGQSNTEAFF